This TCR beta chain was captured by sequencing in a study of identical twins. TCRdb reprocessed the 5' RACE reads via MiXCR and lists one record per CDR3 protein. The sample carries 1.5 million or so distinct CDR3 sequences, under 35% recorded once. This CDR3 has 14 amino acids. Germline values: CDR1 DFQATT, CDR2 SNEGSKA (reference sequence). This clonotype originated in a newborn girl in good health. Sequencing input: cord blood. This chain connects TRBV20-1 to TRBJ2-4, with D perhaps matching TRBD1 or TRBD2 (5 bases each). The J call may be faulty, since TRBJ2-5 better matches the DNA end. CDR3 loop: CSPTGGVKGETQYF. The CDR3 DNA follows: TGCAGTCCTACAGGAGGAGTAAAGGGGGAGACCCAGTACTTC.